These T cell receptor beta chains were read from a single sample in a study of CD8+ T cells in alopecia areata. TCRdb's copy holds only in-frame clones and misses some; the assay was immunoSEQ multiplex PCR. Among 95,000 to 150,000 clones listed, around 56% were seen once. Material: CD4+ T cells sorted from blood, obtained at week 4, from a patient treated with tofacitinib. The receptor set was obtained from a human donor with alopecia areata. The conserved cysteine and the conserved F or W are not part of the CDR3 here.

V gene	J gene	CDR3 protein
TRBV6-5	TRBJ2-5	ASSLPYQETQY
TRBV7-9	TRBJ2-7	ASSFITGSYEQY
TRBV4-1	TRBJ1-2	ASSQDEQGDGYT
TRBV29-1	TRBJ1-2	SARTGGNGYT
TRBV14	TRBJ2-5	ASKSSGESQETQY
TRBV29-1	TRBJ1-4	SVVTDEKLF
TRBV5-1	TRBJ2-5	ASSTLAGQETQY
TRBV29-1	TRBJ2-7	SVLSGQGSYEQY
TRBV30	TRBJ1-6	AWSVGTGESPLH
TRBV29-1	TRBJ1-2	SVDPRNYGYT
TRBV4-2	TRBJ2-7	ASSHTGSVSSYEQY
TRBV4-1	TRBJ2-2	ASSQDRLATGELF
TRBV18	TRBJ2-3	ASSPPGYPDTQY
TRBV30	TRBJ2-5	AWSGRPQETQY
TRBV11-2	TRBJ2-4	ASSLELAKNIQY
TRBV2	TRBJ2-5	ASNLQGQETQY
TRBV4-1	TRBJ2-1	ASSQGRAGGRGNEQF
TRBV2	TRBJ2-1	ASSPRLQGDFYNEQF
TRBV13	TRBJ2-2	ASSGGLAVTGELF
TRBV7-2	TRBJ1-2	ASSPHYGYT
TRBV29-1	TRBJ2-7	SVSTRLAGDHEQY
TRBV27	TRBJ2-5	ASSLLPGAGETQY
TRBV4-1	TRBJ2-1	ASSPHAGGYNEQF
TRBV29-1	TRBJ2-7	SVAGLAGVVEQY
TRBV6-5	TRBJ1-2	ASSYRTANYGYT
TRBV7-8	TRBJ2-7	ASSFGSYEQY
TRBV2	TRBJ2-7	ASLRDGNYEQY
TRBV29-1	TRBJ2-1	SLIRGDNEQF
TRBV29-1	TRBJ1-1	SVGRQGNTEAF
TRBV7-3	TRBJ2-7	ASSLNGLAGSLLY
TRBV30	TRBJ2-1	AWSRLAGGDEQF
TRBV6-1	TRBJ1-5	ASSEARRTGNQPQH
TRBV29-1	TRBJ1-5	SVTDRGNQPQH
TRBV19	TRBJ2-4	ASSRGTAKNIQY
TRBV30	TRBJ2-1	AWRAGGHEQF
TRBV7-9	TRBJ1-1	ASSLALAGGVNTEAF
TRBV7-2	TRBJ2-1	ASSDRDRGEQF
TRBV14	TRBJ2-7	ASSQDLGEGPYEQY
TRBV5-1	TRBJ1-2	ASSPGWDGGYT
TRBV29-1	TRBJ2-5	SVAALQETQY
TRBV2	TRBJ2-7	ASSASDIVEQY
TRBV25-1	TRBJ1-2	ASSQTGGIGYT
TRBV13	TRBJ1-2	ASSLVANYGYT
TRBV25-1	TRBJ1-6	ASSDRGDNSPLH
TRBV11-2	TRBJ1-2	ASSRGTLFGYT
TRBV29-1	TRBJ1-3	SAMTAGNTIY
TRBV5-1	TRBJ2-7	ASSYGSYEQY
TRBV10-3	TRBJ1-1	AAARGAGAEAF
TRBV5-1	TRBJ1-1	ASSLASTGGVVGNTEAF
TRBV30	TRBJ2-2	AWSVRANTGELF
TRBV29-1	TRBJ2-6	SVEHRGRFGANVLT
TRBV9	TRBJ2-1	ASSPGNEQF
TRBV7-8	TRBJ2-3	ASSRRRSTDTQY
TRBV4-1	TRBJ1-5	ASSGKSSGSNQPQH
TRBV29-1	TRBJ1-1	SVLEGRPEAF
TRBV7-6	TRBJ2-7	ASSPASGRAYEQY
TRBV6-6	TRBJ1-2	ASSLTGSAGYGYT
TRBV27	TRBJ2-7	ASSSPPLYEQY
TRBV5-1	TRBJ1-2	ASSPRENYGYT